This paragraph reports one TCR beta chain. As originally analysed: Estimation of nucleated cell counts was performed using reference gene primer amplification. Method: immunoSEQ multiplex PCR; TCRdb's copy keeps in-frame clones and lacks some. V and J calls and clone size are those listed in that table; D and trimming were worked out from the DNA. The sample carries about 250,000 clones, around 86% recorded once. The data are from a study of blood T cell repertoires in COVID-19. V was pared by 2 bases and J by 6 bases, with 16 bases between. The germline V gene has CDR1 MGHDK and CDR2 SYGVNS. This CDR3 has 15 residues.

The sequence derives from a woman between 40 and 50 years old who had recovered from COVID-19. This sequence joins TRBV25-1 and TRBJ1-1, with D unresolved. Sequencing used peripheral blood. The chain's CDR3 is CASSEHQARCPEAFF. The DNA for the CDR3 is TGTGCCAGCAGTGAACATCAGGCCAGGTGTCCTGAAGCTTTCTTT. The variable domain in full, completed from reference TRBV25-1 and TRBJ1-1, reads EADIYQTPRYLVIGTGKKITLECSQTMGHDKMYWYQQDPGMELHLIHYSYGVNSTEKGDLSSESTVSRIRTEHFPLTLESARPSHTSQYLCASSEHQARCPEAFFGQGTRLTVV.